This record covers a single TCR beta chain. The target antigen is unknown. This specimen belongs to a study of blood T cells in healthy people across ages. CDR1 and CDR2 from the germline V gene are DFQATT and SNEGSKA (reference sequence). The V end lost 1 base, the J end lost 7 bases, and 14 bases lay between the germline ends. CDR3 size: 15 residues. Sample-barcoded 5' priming and a J-beta primer mix drove a second PCR of 7 to 11 cycles. Via MiXCR, TCRdb re-called the 5' RACE reads, giving one row per CDR3 protein. The sample carries roughly 2 million distinct CDR3 sequences, roughly 50% recorded once. The study, taken as a whole, reports: PBMCs were not sorted, which prevented a conclusive comparison of naive versus antigen-experienced cells. The fall in TCR beta diversity per million T cells was roughly linear with age.

The sample was blood. The chain recombines TRBV20-1 with TRBJ1-6; tentative D call: TRBD1 (5 bases). The clonotype was recovered from a woman aged 40 to 50 in good health. CDR3 sequence reads: CSARGPARVNSPLHF. CDR3 DNA sequence: TGCAGTGCTAGAGGGCCGGCCAGGGTCAATTCACCCCTCCACTTT.